A single sample is the source of the 20 T cell receptor beta chains below, sequenced in a study of CD8+ T cells in alopecia areata. Sorting used CD4, CD8alpha, NKG2D, NKG2ACE and other markers on pooled cutaneous lymph node cells. After isolation, RNA underwent reverse transcription to generate cDNA as the sequencing template. Libraries were prepared by immunoSEQ multiplex PCR; TCRdb keeps only in-frame clonotypes and omits some of them. This sample comprises about 270,000 clones, none seen once only. The specimen sequenced was CD4+ T cells sorted from a lymph node. The receptor set was obtained from a C3H/HeJ mouse with alopecia areata. Mice of this strain are of MHC haplotype H2-k.

This clone came up many times. Gene labels here are mouse ones. The CDR3 goes on 4 residues after the read ends, and that part is filled in from the germline J gene. Other DNA sequences in the sample encode the same CDR3. The chain joins TRBV13-3 to TRBJ2-3; 8 bases are a match to TRBD2. This CDR3 has 14 residues. V dropped 5 bases and J dropped 0; count of bases not matched to a gene: 2. Germline V lookup: CDR1 NNHDY, CDR2 SYVADS. The CDR3 sequence is CASRTGGSAETLYF. CDR3 DNA (partial): TGTGCCAGCAGAACTGGGGGTAGTGCAGAA.

This clone has more than one count but fewer than ten. Gene names follow the mouse nomenclature. Other DNA variants within this sample encode the same CDR3. The part of the CDR3 DNA that was read is TGTGCCAGCAGCCCCGACAGGGCAAACACA. The encoded protein is CASSPDRANT. The whole CDR3 reads CASSPDRANTEVFF. The V gene is TRBV13-3, the J gene TRBJ1-1; TRBD1 matches 7 bases. Sequencing ends 4 residues short of the CDR3 end; the germline J gene provides the rest. The V gene's germline CDR1 is NNHDY and CDR2 SYVADS. Trimming removed 5 bases from V and 0 bases from J; junction bases left unmatched: 4. The CDR3 has 14 residues.

As concerns this clone: The germline and genes are mouse ones. The read falls 4 residues short of the CDR3 end, and the missing part is taken from the germline J gene. Other DNA variants within this sample encode the same CDR3. This chain connects TRBV19 to TRBJ2-3; 11 bases are a match to TRBD2. CDR3 length: 16 residues. V dropped 3 bases and J dropped 0; count of bases not matched to a gene: 3. Germline loops: CDR1 FNHDT, CDR2 SITEND (reference sequence). The CDR3 loop reads CASSRDWGSSAETLYF. The covered CDR3 bases are TGTGCCAGCAGTAGGGACTGGGGGTCTAGTGCAGAA. Full variable domain (rest looked up from reference TRBV19 and TRBJ2-3): GGIITQTPKFLIGQEGQKLTLKCQQNFNHDTMYWYRQDSGKGLRLIYYSITENDLQKGDLSEGYDASREKKSSFSLTVTSAQKNEMAVFLCASSRDWGSSAETLYFGSGTRLTVL.

For this clone: The listed genes are named as in mouse. The read ends 4 residues shy of where the CDR3 ends; the end is completed using the germline J gene. This CDR3 is also generated by other DNA sequences in the sample. The J gene is TRBJ1-1, the V gene TRBV19; D is uncertain. CDR3 length equals 12 residues. CDR1 and CDR2 from the germline V gene are FNHDT and SITEND (reference sequence). Deletions cut 5 bases from V and 1 base from J, with 6 bases between. The covered CDR3 bases are TGTGCCAGCAGGACAATAAACACA. Residues: CASRTINT. In full, the CDR3 reads CASRTINTEVFF.

In the case of this clone: The listed genes are named as in mouse. The read halts 4 residues ahead of the CDR3 end, with the missing end drawn from the germline J gene. This chain connects TRBV1 to TRBJ2-7; possibly TRBD1 for D (6 bases). Per germline, CDR1 NSQYPW and CDR2 LRSPGD (reference sequence). This CDR3 is built from 14 residues. The CDR3 bases that were read are TGCACCTGCAGTGCAGATCTTGCAGGGGAT. Protein product: CTCSADLAGD. The CDR3 reads in full as CTCSADLAGDEQYF.

On this clone itself: The gene names here belong to mouse. Sequencing ends 4 residues short of the CDR3 end; the germline J gene provides the rest. The chain uses TRBV31 and TRBJ1-2; D perhaps matches TRBD1 (6 bases). Trimming took off 3 bases at V and 0 bases at J, with 11 bases between the two ends. The CDR3 spans 14 residues. Germline lookup yields CDR1 GKSSPN and CDR2 SITVG. CDR3 DNA (partial): TGTGCCTGGAGGACAGGCCTTGCAAACTCC. Translation gives CAWRTGLANS. The whole CDR3 reads CAWRTGLANSDYTF.

Only a few counts were recorded for this clone. The listed genes are named as in mouse. The CDR3 is cut off 4 residues early in the read; its end comes from the germline J gene. The chain links TRBV19 to TRBJ2-3; 8 nucleotides match TRBD1. The CDR3 sequence is 15 residues long. CDR1 is FNHDT, CDR2 SITEND, per germline (reference sequence). V lost 5 bases to trimming and J lost 0 bases; unmatched junction nucleotides: 5. The CDR3 region is CASSNRGNSAETLYF. The sequenced part of the CDR3 DNA is TGTGCCAGCAGCAACAGGGGGAATAGTGCAGAA.

Turning to this clone: Gene and germline names: mouse. The read terminates 4 residues before the CDR3 end, so the remaining end is supplied by the germline J gene. The same CDR3 also results from other DNA sequences found in this sample. This rearrangement joins TRBV19 to TRBJ2-5; D gene uncertain. Trimming stripped 0 bases from V and 0 bases from J, with 5 bases between. CDR1 is FNHDT, CDR2 SITEND, per germline (reference sequence). The CDR3 is 14 amino acids. CDR3 amino acids: CASSIVHNQDTQYF. Incomplete CDR3 DNA: TGTGCCAGCAGTATAGTCCATAACCAAGAC. Based on the CDR3 plus reference TRBV19 and TRBJ2-5, the full variable domain is GGIITQTPKFLIGQEGQKLTLKCQQNFNHDTMYWYRQDSGKGLRLIYYSITENDLQKGDLSEGYDASREKKSSFSLTVTSAQKNEMAVFLCASSIVHNQDTQYFGPGTRLLVL.

This clone turned up a few times. Gene names denote mouse genes. The read falls 3 residues short of the CDR3 end, and the missing part is taken from the germline J gene. At the DNA level, this CDR3 is encoded by other sequences in the same sample as well. The rearrangement uses TRBV31 and TRBJ1-6; 7 bases agree with TRBD1. TRBJ1-6 has ORF status, its function being uncertain. V lost 0 bases, J lost 1 base, and 0 bases stayed unmatched. CDR1 and CDR2 from the germline V gene are GKSSPN and SITVG. The CDR3 sequence is 15 residues long. Partial CDR3 DNA: TGTGCCTGGAGTCTACAGGGGTCCTATAATTCGCCC. It yields the protein CAWSLQGSYNSP. The complete CDR3 protein is CAWSLQGSYNSPLYF.

Notes on this clone: Genes and germline are mouse. The read terminates 4 residues before the CDR3 end, so the remaining end is supplied by the germline J gene. The chain couples TRBV19 to TRBJ2-1; D might be TRBD1 (6 bases). The germline V gene has CDR1 FNHDT and CDR2 SITEND (reference sequence). This CDR3 comprises 14 residues. V shed 5 bases and J shed 4 bases, with 13 bases lying between them. The CDR3 DNA, read in part, is TGTGCCAGCAGCAATCAACAGGGTTATGCT. Protein sequence: CASSNQQGYA. The entire CDR3 protein reads CASSNQQGYAEQFF.

This clone came up a few times. This may come from a read error, since a much larger clone is one base off. Gene names and germline match the mouse. The CDR3 extends 4 residues past the end of the read, so its final part is completed from the germline J gene. Different DNA sequences within this sample yield the same CDR3. The chain uses TRBV19 and TRBJ2-5, with 7 bases aligning to TRBD1. With V trimmed by 5 bases and J by 2 bases, 2 bases remained unmatched. The germline CDR1 and CDR2 sequences are FNHDT and SITEND (reference sequence). CDR3 length equals 13 residues. The CDR3 sequence: CASSRQGQDTQYF. Partial CDR3 DNA: TGTGCCAGCAGCCGACAGGGCCAAGAC. Full variable domain (missing parts from reference TRBV19 and TRBJ2-5): GGIITQTPKFLIGQEGQKLTLKCQQNFNHDTMYWYRQDSGKGLRLIYYSITENDLQKGDLSEGYDASREKKSSFSLTVTSAQKNEMAVFLCASSRQGQDTQYFGPGTRLLVL.

The table lists this clone with a few counts. The genes and germline here are from mouse. The CDR3 end falls 4 residues outside the read, so it is completed with the germline J gene. V and J are TRBV13-1 and TRBJ2-7; D gene ambiguous. The CDR3 totals 13 residues. V shed 0 bases and J shed 3 bases, with 7 bases lying between them. The germline CDR1 and CDR2 sequences are NSHNY and SYGAGN. CDR3 sequence: CASSDESNYEQYF. The CDR3 DNA, read in part, is TGTGCCAGCAGTGATGAATCCAACTAT.

To note about this clone: Here the gene names and germline are mouse. The read halts 4 residues ahead of the CDR3 end, with the missing end drawn from the germline J gene. Other DNA sequences within the sample encode an identical CDR3. This chain joins TRBV13-1 and TRBJ2-7; the match to TRBD2 covers 7 bases. V gave up 1 base and J gave up 3 bases; unmatched junction bases: 1. The CDR3 length is 13 residues. Germline V CDR1 and CDR2: NSHNY, SYGAGN. CDR3 bases read: TGTGCCAGCAGTGATCCTGGGGGCTAT. It yields the protein CASSDPGGY. The entire CDR3 sequence reads CASSDPGGYEQYF.

To note about this clone: Germline and genes here are mouse. The CDR3 extends 4 residues past the end of the read, so its final part is completed from the germline J gene. This sample also contains other DNA sequences that code for the same CDR3. The chain links TRBV13-2 to TRBJ2-7; 11 bases map to TRBD2. The CDR3 extends over 13 amino acids. Trimming removed 5 bases from V and 3 bases from J; junction bases left unmatched: 1. CDR1 is NNHNN, CDR2 SYGAGS, per germline (reference sequence). The CDR3 sequence is CASGGLGDYEQYF. The part of the CDR3 DNA that was read is TGTGCCAGCGGGGGACTGGGGGACTAT.

This clone was seen a handful of times. The gene symbols are mouse symbols. With the read ending 4 residues before the CDR3 end, the germline J gene is used to fill in that end. V usage is TRBV19 and J usage is TRBJ2-3; 8 nucleotides align to TRBD2. CDR1 FNHDT and CDR2 SITEND come from the germline V gene (reference sequence). This CDR3 has 16 residues. V shed 2 bases, J shed 0 bases, and the junction held 5 bases outside the gene matches. CDR3 bases read: TGTGCCAGCAGTATGAGGGGGGGCGCAAGTGCAGAA. This codes for CASSMRGGASAE. The CDR3, in full, reads CASSMRGGASAETLYF.

In this sample, this clone turned up a few times. The gene names given are mouse names. The CDR3 end lies 4 residues beyond the end of the read and is filled in from the germline J gene. This chain links TRBV5 with TRBJ2-7, with 7 nucleotides matching TRBD1. Germline loops: CDR1 LGHNA, CDR2 YNLKQL (reference sequence). V shed 3 bases, J shed 3 bases, and the junction held 2 bases outside the gene matches. CDR3 length: 13 amino acids. CDR3: CASSQDRYYEQYF. Incomplete CDR3 DNA: TGTGCCAGCAGCCAGGACAGGTACTAT.

This clone was picked up many times. Gene and germline names: mouse. The read gets to within 4 residues of the CDR3 end, and the germline J gene fills in the rest. Other DNA variants within this sample encode the same CDR3. This sequence joins TRBV19 and TRBJ2-2, with 7 bases lining up with TRBD1. The CDR3 loop spans 15 amino acids. CDR1 is FNHDT and CDR2 is SITEND in the germline V gene (reference sequence). V was pared by 4 bases and J by 0 bases, with 3 bases of the junction left unmatched. CDR3 region: CASSPGTANTGQLYF. The CDR3 DNA, read in part, is TGTGCCAGCAGTCCCGGGACAGCAAACACCGGG.

In regard to this clone: Germline and genes here are mouse. The read is 4 residues too short to cover the CDR3 end, so that end is filled in from the germline J gene. This chain links TRBV5 with TRBJ1-2, with TRBD1 identical over 11 bases. The CDR3 runs 16 residues. Unmatched junction bases numbered 4, after V lost 1 base and J lost 3 bases. The germline V gene has CDR1 LGHNA and CDR2 YNLKQL (reference sequence). The DNA read from the CDR3 is TGTGCCAGCAGCCAAGTCCCGGGACAGGGGGACTCC. This codes for CASSQVPGQGDS. The CDR3 in its entirety is CASSQVPGQGDSDYTF.

This clone has a handful of counts. Here the gene names and germline are mouse. The observed sequence ends 4 residues before the CDR3 terminus, with the missing tail filled in from the germline J gene. The chain carries TRBV13-2 and TRBJ1-1, with D tentatively TRBD1 (5 bases). CDR3 length: 14 amino acids. From germline, CDR1 is NNHNN and CDR2 SYGAGS (reference sequence). CDR3 protein: CASAPGTGGEEVFF. CDR3 bases read: TGTGCCAGCGCCCCCGGGACTGGGGGGGAA.

The table lists this clone with a few counts. Genes here carry mouse names. The read ends 4 residues before the CDR3 terminus; that terminus is restored from the germline J gene. The sample holds other DNA sequences that translate to the same CDR3. The chain links TRBV19 to TRBJ2-5; 10 bases are a match to TRBD2. This CDR3 is 14 amino acids long. Germline values: CDR1 FNHDT, CDR2 SITEND (reference sequence). With V trimmed by 3 bases and J by 2 bases, 0 bases remained unmatched. The CDR3 DNA, read in part, is TGTGCCAGCAGTAACTGGGGGGGCCAAGAC. As protein: CASSNWGGQD. The CDR3 reads in full as CASSNWGGQDTQYF. Filled out from reference TRBV19 and TRBJ2-5, the complete variable domain reads GGIITQTPKFLIGQEGQKLTLKCQQNFNHDTMYWYRQDSGKGLRLIYYSITENDLQKGDLSEGYDASREKKSSFSLTVTSAQKNEMAVFLCASSNWGGQDTQYFGPGTRLLVL.